The rows below give T cell receptor beta chains drawn from one sample of a study of response to subunit inactivated influenza vaccine. TCRdb reprocessed the RT-PCR reads with MiXCR, giving one entry per CDR3 protein. The repertoire holds roughly 540,000 distinct CDR3 sequences, with approximately 22% as singletons. In addition, the sample was reused for a study of T cells expressing NK-cell markers.

Source: CD4+ T cells sorted from PBMCs, taken roughly 13 days after vaccination. These receptors all come from a man in his fifties who received an inactivated influenza vaccine. The conserved cysteine and the conserved F or W are not part of the CDR3 here.

V: TRBV4-3
CDR3: ASSQGDGPYEQY

V: TRBV9
CDR3: ASSVGTTNTGELF

V: TRBV7-9
CDR3: ASSFPGRDTQY

V: TRBV6-5
CDR3: ASSYNLKGYYEQY

V: TRBV29-1
CDR3: SVVGAGGPHEQY

V: TRBV29-1
CDR3: SVGAYGGQPQH

V: TRBV29-1
CDR3: SGQTSGRPDTQY

V: TRBV12-3/TRBV12-4
CDR3: ASSPNRVGQPQH

V: TRBV5-1
CDR3: ASSPGTGSSGELF

V: TRBV6-1
CDR3: ASRGRELNEQF

V: TRBV6-2/TRBV6-3
CDR3: ASSYQNPGPQVSNQPQH

V: TRBV7-3
CDR3: ASSLGQGKDEQY

V: TRBV7-3
CDR3: ASSLWVSGEAGKNEQF

V: TRBV5-1
CDR3: ASSLVAANQETQY

V: TRBV3-1
CDR3: ASSQDLAGGRGELF

V: TRBV28
CDR3: ASSLFQIRDRGSYIQY

V: TRBV27
CDR3: ASSIRQGTYLNSPLH

V: TRBV5-1
CDR3: ASTRQGTETQY

V: TRBV15
CDR3: ATSRSGGSYNEQF

V: TRBV10-3
CDR3: AISDMGSGRSETQY

V: TRBV9
CDR3: ASSVGPGLETQY

V: TRBV11-2
CDR3: ASSLPRTSGRSRYEQY

V: TRBV29-1
CDR3: SVESSGNTIY

V: TRBV7-2
CDR3: ASSNTGTSVYNEQF

V: TRBV4-3
CDR3: ASSRAWEGHGYT

V: TRBV30
CDR3: AWNRDRGSTEAF